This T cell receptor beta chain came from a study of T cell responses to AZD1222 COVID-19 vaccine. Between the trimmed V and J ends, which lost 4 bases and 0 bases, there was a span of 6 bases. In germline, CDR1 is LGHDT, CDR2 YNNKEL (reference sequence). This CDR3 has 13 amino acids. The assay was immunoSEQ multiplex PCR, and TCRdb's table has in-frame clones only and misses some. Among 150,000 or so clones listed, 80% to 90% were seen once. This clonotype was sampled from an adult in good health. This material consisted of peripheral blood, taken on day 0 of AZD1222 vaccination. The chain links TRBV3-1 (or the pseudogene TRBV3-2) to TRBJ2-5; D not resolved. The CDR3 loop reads CASSRSYQETQYF. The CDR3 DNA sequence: TGTGCCAGCAGCCGTTCGTACCAAGAGACCCAGTACTTC.